The 32 T cell receptor beta chains given below trace back to one sample, sequenced in a study of neoadjuvant anti-PD-1 for oral cavity cancer. Sequencing was performed with immunoSEQ multiplex PCR; in TCRdb, only in-frame clones are kept and a portion is missing. In the table there are 14,000 to 15,000 clones, around 70% of which are singletons. The specimen was PBMCs, collected before nivolumab (anti-PD-1) treatment. These receptors were obtained from a person aged 35-79 years with oral cavity squamous cell carcinoma.

With respect to this clone: One junction end does not reproduce the germline sequence, and a read error may be involved. V usage is TRBV7-7 and J usage is TRBJ2-5; 7 positions match TRBD2. Germline V gives CDR1 SSHAT, CDR2 FNYEAQ (reference sequence). The CDR3 runs 17 residues. The CDR3 sequence is CASSLFGALAGQETQYF. In DNA, the CDR3 is TGTGCTAGCAGCTTATTTGGGGCGTTAGCGGGTCAAGAGACCCAGTACTTC.

This clone was seen just once. This sequence joins TRBV7-9 and TRBJ2-1; D not certain. V lost 5 bases and J 4 bases, leaving 18 bases between the germline ends. The germline V gene has CDR1 SEHNR and CDR2 FQNEAQ (reference sequence). The length of the CDR3 is 16 residues. CDR3 DNA: TGTGCCAGCAGCCCATTGGGTGGCAGGACGTACAATGAGCAGTTCTTC. As protein: CASSPLGGRTYNEQFF.

This chain uses TRBV10-3 with TRBJ1-5, with D perhaps matching TRBD1 (6 bases). V lost 5 bases and J lost 6, with 14 bases in between. The CDR3 spans 14 residues. Germline V gives CDR1 ENHRY, CDR2 SYGVKD. CDR3 sequence reads: CAISPGQLGQPQHF. CDR3 bases: TGTGCCATCAGTCCTGGACAGTTGGGTCAGCCCCAGCATTTT.

The chain couples TRBV4-1 to TRBJ2-7, with D unclear. The CDR3 loop spans 16 amino acids. Germline V gene sequence: CDR1 MGHRA, CDR2 YSYEKL. V was trimmed by 1 base and J by 2 bases, leaving 15 bases between them. The CDR3 reads CASSQGIGRAAYEQYF. DNA for the CDR3: TGCGCCAGCAGCCAAGGAATCGGCCGCGCCGCCTACGAGCAGTACTTC.

A few counts support this clone. The chain combines TRBV11-2 with TRBJ1-1, with D possibly being TRBD1 (5 bases). Germline assignment: CDR1 SGHAT and CDR2 FQNNGV. Trimming removed 5 bases from V and 3 bases from J, with 19 bases in between. The length of the CDR3 is 16 residues. The CDR3, as DNA: TGTGCCAGCAGCCTTCGGGACCCTAGGGAGGACACTGAAGCTTTCTTT. The encoded protein is CASSLRDPREDTEAFF.

This clone was recorded a few times. The chain is built from TRBV29-1 and TRBJ2-7; D call uncertain. The CDR3 runs to 13 residues. Germline V gene sequence: CDR1 SQVTM, CDR2 ANQGSEA. Trimming took off 7 bases at V and 2 bases at J, with 15 bases between the two ends. The CDR3: CSGQGDGTYEQYF. The CDR3 DNA reads as TGCAGCGGCCAAGGAGACGGAACCTACGAGCAGTACTTC.

The chain employs TRBV27 and TRBJ2-2, with TRBD1 matching over 8 bases. This CDR3 comprises 14 residues. The germline gives CDR1 MNHEY, CDR2 SMNVEV (reference sequence). With V trimmed by 5 bases and J by 6 bases, 5 bases remained unmatched. CDR3 sequence (DNA): TGTGCCAGCAGTCGACAGGGGCTAGCCGGGGAGCTGTTTTTT. This encodes CASSRQGLAGELFF.

The chain carries TRBV5-4 and TRBJ2-7; D might be TRBD1 (5 bases). V was cut by 4 bases and J by 5 bases, with 22 bases left in between. The CDR3 runs 16 residues. CDR1 is SGHNT, CDR2 YYREEE, per germline (reference sequence). This CDR3 reads CASSPLTDPQPHEQYF. CDR3 in DNA: TGTGCCAGCAGCCCCTTGACAGATCCCCAACCACACGAGCAGTACTTC.

The V and J genes are TRBV15 and TRBJ1-4; 9 bases match TRBD1. V was clipped by 5 bases and J by 10 bases; unmatched bases: 14. The germline V gene has CDR1 LNHNV and CDR2 YYDKDF (reference sequence). The CDR3 is made up of 16 amino acids. CDR3 nucleotides: TGTGCCACCAGCGGGATTACCGGGACAGGGTCTGGAAAACTGTTTTTT. Translating gives CATSGITGTGSGKLFF.

The gene calls are TRBV4-1 and TRBJ2-4; 10 positions agree with TRBD2. V shed 1 base, J shed 1 base, and the junction held 13 bases outside the gene matches. Germline assignment: CDR1 MGHRA and CDR2 YSYEKL. The CDR3 runs to 20 residues. CDR3 nucleotides: TGCGCCAGCAGCCAAGTGGGGGGACTAGCGATCGCTGGGGCCAAAAACATTCAGTACTTC. This encodes CASSQVGGLAIAGAKNIQYF.

On this clone: The junction does not match germline at one end; this may be a read error. The rearrangement uses TRBV20-1 and TRBJ1-2; possible D gene TRBD1, 6 bases. There are 11 residues in the CDR3. Germline V gene data show CDR1 as DFQATT and CDR2 as SNEGSKA (reference sequence). The CDR3 sequence: CSARGGAGAFF. The CDR3 region has the DNA TGCAGTGCTAGAGGGGGGGCAGGAGCCTTCTTC.

The rearrangement uses TRBV11-2 and TRBJ2-7; TRBD1 or TRBD2 may be the D gene (5 bases each). The V end was cut by 3 bases, the J end by 3 bases, with 12 bases between. The CDR3 totals 14 residues. Looked up from germline, CDR1 is SGHAT and CDR2 is FQNNGV. The CDR3 loop reads CASSLQLGGYEQYF. The CDR3 bases are TGTGCCAGCAGCTTGCAGCTTGGGGGCTACGAGCAGTACTTC. The full variable domain, in which reference TRBV11-2 and TRBJ2-7 provide the parts outside the CDR3, is EAGVAQSPRYKIIEKRQSVAFWCNPISGHATLYWYQQILGQGPKLLIQFQNNGVVDDSQLPKDRFSAERLKGVDSTLKIQPAKLEDSAVYLCASSLQLGGYEQYFGPGTRLTVT.

V gene TRBV10-3 combines with J gene TRBJ2-1; 7 bases fit TRBD2. The V segment lost 6 bases and the J segment 0 bases; nucleotides outside the gene matches: 5. CDR1 ENHRY and CDR2 SYGVKD come from the germline V gene. The CDR3 has 15 residues. This CDR3 reads CAISPAGSSYNEQFF. In DNA form, the CDR3 reads TGTGCCATCAGCCCAGCGGGAAGCTCCTACAATGAGCAGTTCTTC.

This clone was recorded once. This chain uses TRBV6-1 with TRBJ2-7; TRBD2 aligns across 11 bases. V shed 9 bases, J shed 0 bases, and the junction held 7 bases outside the gene matches. This CDR3 has 15 residues. The V gene's germline CDR1 is MNHNS and CDR2 SASEGT. CDR3 nucleotides: TGTGCCAGTCAGCCTCTAGCGGGGGGCTCCTACGAGCAGTACTTC. Protein product: CASQPLAGGSYEQYF.

The V and J genes are TRBV27 and TRBJ1-1, with TRBD1 as a possible D gene (5 bases). CDR1 and CDR2 from the germline V gene are MNHEY and SMNVEV (reference sequence). V gave up 5 bases and J gave up 6 bases, with 16 bases separating them. The CDR3 spans 14 residues. The CDR3 loop reads CASSPWGRPPEAFF. The CDR3 region has the DNA TGTGCCAGCAGTCCCTGGGGCAGGCCCCCTGAAGCTTTCTTT.

The chain uses TRBV6-5 and TRBJ2-1; maybe TRBD2 (5 bases). The CDR3 totals 12 residues. Deletions cut 1 base from V and 10 bases from J, with 8 bases between. Germline loops: CDR1 MNHEY, CDR2 SVGAGI. The CDR3 protein is CASSYFSGEQFF. The CDR3 DNA reads as TGTGCCAGCAGTTACTTTTCGGGGGAGCAGTTCTTC.

This clone showed up just a few times. The chain is built from TRBV28 and TRBJ2-1, with 13 positions matching TRBD2. Germline V lookup: CDR1 MDHEN, CDR2 SYDVKM. The CDR3 runs to 19 residues. Trimming took 4 bases from V and 0 from J; bases not matched to a gene: 9. The CDR3 region is CASSSPPWTSGSSYNEQFF. The CDR3 DNA is TGTGCCAGCAGTTCCCCACCTTGGACTAGCGGGAGCTCCTACAATGAGCAGTTCTTC.

There are a few counts of this clone. V and J are TRBV7-6 and TRBJ2-2; D not certain. Trimming pared 2 bases from V and 4 bases from J, leaving 11 bases between. Germline V lookup: CDR1 SGHVS, CDR2 FNYEAQ. The CDR3 sequence is 15 residues long. The CDR3 DNA reads as TGTGCCAGCAGCTTATCCCGGGTTAGCACCGGGGAGCTGTTTTTT. Protein: CASSLSRVSTGELFF.

This clone was detected only a few times. This chain links TRBV6-5 with TRBJ1-5; D is undetermined. Trimming left V 0 bases short and J 0 bases short, with 6 bases between. This CDR3 region has 15 residues. Germline V CDR1 and CDR2: MNHEY, SVGAGI. The CDR3 region is CASSYSYISNQPQHF. The CDR3 DNA follows: TGTGCCAGCAGTTACTCGTACATTAGCAATCAGCCCCAGCATTTT.

V usage is TRBV27 and J usage is TRBJ1-1; TRBD1 agrees at 7 bases. Looked up from germline, CDR1 is MNHEY and CDR2 is SMNVEV (reference sequence). The CDR3 totals 15 residues. V was pared by 1 base and J by 4 bases, with 6 bases of the junction left unmatched. CDR3 DNA sequence: TGTGCCAGCAGTTTATTCTTTGACAGGGCCACTGAAGCTTTCTTT. It yields the protein CASSLFFDRATEAFF.

The chain has TRBV10-2 and TRBJ2-7; D uncertain. This CDR3 is 15 amino acids long. The germline CDR1 and CDR2 sequences are WSHSY and SAAADI. Trimming cost V 0 bases and J 3 bases, with 12 bases left between them. The chain's CDR3 is CASSESITSYYEQYF. In nucleotides, the CDR3 is TGCGCCAGCAGTGAGTCGATTACCAGCTACTACGAGCAGTACTTC.

This clone has just one count. The chain uses TRBV7-3 and TRBJ2-2; TRBD1 matches at 10 bases. Germline V gene lookup returns CDR1 SGHTA and CDR2 FQGTGA. The length of the CDR3 is 16 residues. V dropped 2 bases and J dropped 4; count of bases not matched to a gene: 4. The CDR3 loop is CASSLGQGEFTGELFF. The CDR3 DNA sequence: TGTGCCAGCAGCTTAGGACAGGGGGAGTTCACCGGGGAGCTGTTTTTT.

This clone was picked up a small number of times. The chain combines TRBV5-6 with TRBJ2-1; 8 bases fit TRBD1. V lost 3 bases to trimming and J lost 4 bases; unmatched junction nucleotides: 6. Germline CDR1 SGHDT, CDR2 YYEEEE. This CDR3 is 15 amino acids long. The CDR3 bases are TGTGCCAGCAGCTGGGGGACAGGACCTTACAATGAGCAGTTCTTC. Protein sequence: CASSWGTGPYNEQFF.

This clone is classed as medium-sized. V usage is TRBV4-1 and J usage is TRBJ2-7; D might be TRBD1 or TRBD2, each matching 6 bases. Germline CDR1 MGHRA, CDR2 YSYEKL. V was clipped by 1 base and J by 2 bases, with 12 bases between them. This CDR3 is 15 amino acids long. For the CDR3, the DNA is TGCGCCAGCAGCCAAGCGGGGGCGGGTCCCTACGAGCAGTACTTC. Translating gives CASSQAGAGPYEQYF.

This clone was seen only a few times. The rearrangement uses TRBV27 and TRBJ1-1; 8 nucleotides align to TRBD1. The germline V gene encodes CDR1 MNHEY and CDR2 SMNVEV (reference sequence). CDR3 size: 13 residues. Trimming removed 11 bases from V and 1 base from J; junction bases left unmatched: 6. CDR3 region: CAAIGQGNTEAFF. For the CDR3, the DNA is TGTGCCGCCATAGGACAGGGGAACACTGAAGCTTTCTTT.

The genes are TRBV5-1 and TRBJ2-3, with 9 bases that match TRBD2. J gave up 4 bases and V 2 bases, and 5 bases lay outside the gene matches. The V gene's germline CDR1 is SGHRS and CDR2 YFSETQ. The CDR3 length is 15 residues. DNA for the CDR3: TGCGCCAGCAGCTTATTAGCGGGAGTGGCAGATACGCAGTATTTT. It yields the protein CASSLLAGVADTQYF.

The chain combines TRBV30 with TRBJ2-7, with 11 bases lining up with TRBD1. V shed 1 base and J 7 bases; nucleotides not matched to a gene: 6. The CDR3 runs to 14 residues. Germline loops: CDR1 GTSNPN, CDR2 SVGIG (reference sequence). The CDR3 loop is CAWSAGQGAGEQYF. DNA for the CDR3: TGTGCCTGGAGTGCAGGACAGGGGGCGGGAGAGCAGTACTTC.

This chain joins TRBV29-1 and TRBJ2-1, with 14 bases identical to TRBD2. V shed 3 bases, J shed 9 bases, and the junction held 7 bases outside the gene matches. Per germline, CDR1 SQVTM and CDR2 ANQGSEA. CDR3 length equals 15 residues. The CDR3 reads CSVERLAGGEGEQFF. DNA of the CDR3: TGCAGCGTTGAGAGACTAGCGGGAGGGGAAGGTGAGCAGTTCTTC.

V and J are TRBV2 and TRBJ2-1; 10 bases map to TRBD1. V was clipped by 2 bases and J by 7 bases; unmatched bases: 11. Germline V CDR1 and CDR2: SNHLY, FYNNEI. The CDR3 extends over 17 amino acids. Written as DNA, the CDR3 is TGTGCCAGCAGTGAACCCGGGGTGGACAGGGGGATGAATGAGCAGTTCTTC. It specifies CASSEPGVDRGMNEQFF.

The CDR3 DNA follows: TGTGCCAGCAGCTCCCGGGGAGCTCTACGGGCTTTCTTT. Translated: CASSSRGALRAFF. This chain connects TRBV7-9 to TRBJ1-1; D gene ambiguous. This CDR3 region has 13 residues. V was clipped by 4 bases and J by 11 bases, with 17 bases between them. Per germline, CDR1 SEHNR and CDR2 FQNEAQ (reference sequence). The whole variable domain, filled in from reference TRBV7-9 and TRBJ1-1, reads DTGVSQNPRHKITKRGQNVTFRCDPISEHNRLYWYRQTLGQGPEFLTYFQNEAQLEKSRLLSDRFSAERPKGSFSTLEIQRTEQGDSAMYLCASSSRGALRAFFGQGTRLTVV.

There are a few counts of this clone. V and J are TRBV12-5 and TRBJ1-2; D remains unclear. The CDR3 spans 14 residues. V gave up 6 bases and J gave up 2 bases, with 13 bases separating them. The germline V gene has CDR1 LGHNT and CDR2 FRNRAP. The CDR3 protein is CASGPDGINYGYTF. CDR3 nucleotide sequence: TGTGCTAGTGGCCCGGACGGAATCAACTATGGCTACACCTTC.

This chain connects TRBV21-1 to TRBJ1-6; the table's D gene call, TRBD1, was not cross checked with the DNA. TRBV21-1 is classified as a pseudogene. This CDR3 is 17 amino acids long. The CDR3 spells CASSKGFHREYNSPLHF. CDR3 nucleotides: TGTGCCAGCAGCAAAGGATTTCACAGGGAATATAATTCACCCCTCCACTTT.